The clone carrying this TCR beta chain has ten or more counts. What it binds is unknown. TCRdb processed the reads anew with MiXCR; each CDR3 protein has one entry. In the table there are approximately 250,000 distinct CDR3 sequences, 22% of which are singletons. These data are taken from a study of T cell repertoires in cytomegalovirus infection. The overall study: Indicated by public TCR beta signatures were CMV infection and matching HLA type. Study-wide findings and caveats: The ex vivo response was dominated by HLA-C-restricted CMV-specific TCR beta clonotypes.

The sequence was collected from a human donor in good health (CMV status not recorded). Some clones in this sample may be carry-over from other donors' samples. Sequenced input: CD8+ T cells from PBMCs.

As DNA, the CDR3 is TGTGCCAGCAGCGGACTCTGGACTAGCGGGGCCCAAGAGACCCAGTACTTC. It encodes CASSGLWTSGAQETQYF. This rearrangement joins TRBV7-8 to TRBJ2-5, with TRBD2 matching 12 bases. Germline-derived CDR1 and CDR2 are SGHVS and FQNEAQ. The length of the CDR3 is 17 residues. After removal of 5 bases from V and 1 base from J, the junction contained 8 bases not matched to a gene.